A single T cell receptor beta chain is shown here with its context. The protocol was immunoSEQ multiplex PCR, while the TCRdb copy is restricted to in-frame clones and leaves out a portion. The sample has approximately 93,000 clones, approximately 90% seen once. This specimen comes from a study of T cell changes during pregnancy in multiple sclerosis. The V segment lost 1 base and the J segment 3 bases; nucleotides outside the gene matches: 6. The CDR3 spans 16 residues. Per germline, CDR1 SGHVS and CDR2 FNYEAQ. This chain links TRBV7-6 with TRBJ2-7; TRBD2 matches 10 bases. Sequences were derived from peripheral blood, sampled before pregnancy. This receptor was identified in a female donor with multiple sclerosis, enrolled in a pregnancy study. The CDR3 sequence is CASSLGGLANVYEQYF. CDR3 DNA sequence: TGTGCCAGCAGCTTAGGGGGACTAGCGAACGTCTACGAGCAGTACTTC.